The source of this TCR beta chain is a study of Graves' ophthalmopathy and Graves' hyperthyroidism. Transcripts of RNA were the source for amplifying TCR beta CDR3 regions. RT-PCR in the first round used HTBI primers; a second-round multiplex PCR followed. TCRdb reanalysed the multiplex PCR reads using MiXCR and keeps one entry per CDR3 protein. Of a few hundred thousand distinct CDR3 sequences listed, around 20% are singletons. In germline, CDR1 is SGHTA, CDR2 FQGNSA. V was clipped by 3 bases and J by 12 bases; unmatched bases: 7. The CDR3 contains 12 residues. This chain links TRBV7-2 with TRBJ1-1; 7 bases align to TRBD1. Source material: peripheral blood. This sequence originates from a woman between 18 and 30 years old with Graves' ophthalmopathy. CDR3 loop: CASSFRRGETFF. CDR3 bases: TGTGCCAGCAGCTTTCGCAGGGGGGAGACTTTCTTT.